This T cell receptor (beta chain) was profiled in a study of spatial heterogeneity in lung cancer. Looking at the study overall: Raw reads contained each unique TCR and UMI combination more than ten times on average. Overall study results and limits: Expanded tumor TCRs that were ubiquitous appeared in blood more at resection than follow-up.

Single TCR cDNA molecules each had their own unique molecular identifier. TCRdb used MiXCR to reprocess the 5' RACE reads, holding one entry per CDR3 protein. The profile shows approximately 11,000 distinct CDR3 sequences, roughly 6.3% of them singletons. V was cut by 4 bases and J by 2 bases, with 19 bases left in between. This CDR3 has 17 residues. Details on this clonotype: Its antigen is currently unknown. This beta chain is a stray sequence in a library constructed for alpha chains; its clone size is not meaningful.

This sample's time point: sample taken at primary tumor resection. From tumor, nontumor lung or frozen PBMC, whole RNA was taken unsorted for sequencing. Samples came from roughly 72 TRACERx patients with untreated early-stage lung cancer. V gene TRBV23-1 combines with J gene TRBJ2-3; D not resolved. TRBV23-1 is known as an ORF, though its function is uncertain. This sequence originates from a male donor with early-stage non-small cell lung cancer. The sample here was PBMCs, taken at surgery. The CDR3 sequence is CASSLLFALQSTDTQYF. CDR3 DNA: TGCGCCAGCAGTCTTCTCTTCGCCCTACAGTCCACAGATACGCAGTATTTT.